This TCR beta chain was documented in a study of follicular helper T cells after annual influenza vaccination. Whole-study results and caveats: Undersampling of larger non-cTfh compartments could not be excluded.

The CDR3 loop spans 16 amino acids. Germline CDR1 reads SGDLS; CDR2 reads YYNGEE. V was shortened by 3 bases and J by 0 bases, with 12 bases between the two germline ends. Adults received seasonal inactivated influenza vaccine, with sorted blood CD4 subsets sequenced before and after. TCRdb's table, derived via immunoSEQ multiplex PCR, lists solely in-frame clones and lacks some. The sample has over 8,500 clones; roughly 80% are singletons. Concerning this clone itself: The target antigen is unknown.

The TCR comes from an adult who received the influenza vaccine. The V call is TRBV9, the J call TRBJ1-4; maybe TRBD1 (5 bases). The specimen comprised CXCR5- memory CD4+ T cells sorted from blood, sampled 6 weeks after influenza vaccination. CDR3 DNA sequence: TGTGCCAGCAGCGCGGGGCACAGGACAACTAATGAAAAACTGTTTTTT. Translating it yields CASSAGHRTTNEKLFF.